The 30 T cell receptor beta chains given below trace back to one sample, sequenced in a study of control samples from healthy donors and cancer patients. The protocol was immunoSEQ multiplex PCR, while the TCRdb copy is restricted to in-frame clones and leaves out a portion. The table includes around 82,000 clones, about 89% detected once. The sequenced sample was blood. The receptors come from a man aged 50 to 59 in good health.

This chain uses TRBV27 with TRBJ2-1, with 9 bases that match TRBD2. V gave up 3 bases and J gave up 2 bases; unmatched junction bases: 8. CDR1 MNHEY and CDR2 SMNVEV come from the germline V gene (reference sequence). CDR3 length equals 17 residues. DNA of the CDR3: TGTGCCAGCAGTTTCCCCAGCGTAGCGGGGGCCTACAATGAGCAGTTCTTC. Translation gives CASSFPSVAGAYNEQFF.

V gene TRBV7-9 combines with J gene TRBJ2-7; 7 bases line up with TRBD1. Germline-derived CDR1 and CDR2 are SEHNR and FQNEAQ (reference sequence). The CDR3 is made up of 12 amino acids. V gave up 10 bases and J gave up 0 bases; unmatched junction bases: 3. This CDR3 is CAIRDSSYEQYF. In DNA, the CDR3 is TGTGCCATCCGGGACAGCTCCTACGAGCAGTACTTC. The whole variable domain, remainder taken from reference TRBV7-9 and TRBJ2-7, is DTGVSQNPRHKITKRGQNVTFRCDPISEHNRLYWYRQTLGQGPEFLTYFQNEAQLEKSRLLSDRFSAERPKGSFSTLEIQRTEQGDSAMYLCAIRDSSYEQYFGPGTRLTVT.

The chain joins TRBV11-3 to TRBJ2-7, with 13 bases lining up with TRBD2. V trimming: 8 bases; J trimming: 3 bases; junction bases outside the gene matches: 1. The length of the CDR3 is 13 residues. Germline assignment: CDR1 SGHNT and CDR2 YENEEA. The CDR3 loop is CASRLAGGYEQYF. CDR3 DNA sequence: TGTGCCAGCCGACTAGCGGGAGGCTACGAGCAGTACTTC. Together with reference TRBV11-3 and TRBJ2-7, the CDR3 gives the full variable domain: EAGVVQSPRYKIIEKKQPVAFWCNPISGHNTLYWYLQNLGQGPELLIRYENEEAVDDSQLPKDRFSAERLKGVDSTLKIQPAELGDSAVYLCASRLAGGYEQYFGPGTRLTVT.

J is TRBJ1-6 and V is TRBV30, with TRBD1 matching 7 bases. Germline assignment: CDR1 GTSNPN and CDR2 SVGIG (reference sequence). V dropped 7 bases and J dropped 7; count of bases not matched to a gene: 13. The CDR3 spans 15 residues. The CDR3 sequence: CAFLLQGKGNSPLHF. The CDR3 DNA follows: TGTGCCTTCCTCCTACAGGGGAAGGGGAATTCACCCCTCCACTTT. Looking up the rest from reference TRBV30 and TRBJ1-6 gives the full variable domain: SQTIHQWPATLVQPVGSPLSLECTVEGTSNPNLYWYRQAAGRGLQLLFYSVGIGQISSEVPQNLSASRPQDRQFILSSKKLLLSDSGFYLCAFLLQGKGNSPLHFGNGTRLTVT.

The genes are TRBV18 and TRBJ1-1; D unresolved. CDR1 and CDR2 (germline): KGHSH, LQKENI. The CDR3 contains 12 residues. V shed 6 bases and J shed 0 bases, with 5 bases lying between them. CDR3 residues: CASSLMNTEAFF. The CDR3, as DNA: TGTGCCAGCTCGCTAATGAACACTGAAGCTTTCTTT. The entire variable domain, with the rest obtained from reference TRBV18 and TRBJ1-1, is as follows: NAGVMQNPRHLVRRRGQEARLRCSPMKGHSHVYWYRQLPEEGLKFMVYLQKENIIDESGMPKERFSAEFPKEGPSILRIQQVVRGDSAAYFCASSLMNTEAFFGQGTRLTVV.

This sequence joins TRBV6-2 or TRBV6-3 and TRBJ2-7, with unresolved D. Germline V gene sequence: CDR1 MNHEY, CDR2 SVGEGT. There are 15 residues in the CDR3. V was clipped by 4 bases and J by 2 bases, with 15 bases between them. CDR3 bases: TGTGCCAGCAGTTCCCTCTCGGACGGAACCTACGAGCAGTACTTC. The encoded protein is CASSSLSDGTYEQYF.

CDR3: CASSMVASDQETQYF. The CDR3 region has the DNA TGTGCCAGTAGTATGGTGGCTAGCGACCAAGAGACCCAGTACTTC. The chain couples TRBV19 to TRBJ2-5; a weak D match, TRBD2 (6 bases). The CDR3 length is 15 residues. V was shortened by 3 bases and J by 0 bases, with 11 bases between the two germline ends. Germline CDR1 is LNHDA and CDR2 is SQIVND (reference sequence). Looking up the rest from reference TRBV19 and TRBJ2-5 gives the full variable domain: DGGITQSPKYLFRKEGQNVTLSCEQNLNHDAMYWYRQDPGQGLRLIYYSQIVNDFQKGDIAEGYSVSREKKESFPLTVTSAQKNPTAFYLCASSMVASDQETQYFGPGTRLLVL.

The J gene is TRBJ2-1, the V gene TRBV10-1; perhaps D is TRBD1 or TRBD2 (5 bases each). This CDR3 contains 18 residues. The V gene lost 3 bases and the J gene lost 4 bases, with 22 bases spanning the gap. Per germline, CDR1 WNHNN and CDR2 SYGVQD (reference sequence). CDR3 in amino acids: CASSDPPPRGAGYNEQFF. The CDR3 DNA is TGCGCCAGCAGTGATCCCCCCCCGCGAGGGGCTGGGTACAATGAGCAGTTCTTC.

The chain combines TRBV6-5 with TRBJ1-5; D gene ambiguous. Trimming removed 2 bases from V and 4 bases from J, with 6 bases in between. Per germline, CDR1 MNHEY and CDR2 SVGAGI. The CDR3 contains 13 residues. The chain's CDR3 is CASSYGVNQPQHF. As DNA, the CDR3 is TGTGCCAGCAGTTACGGGGTAAATCAGCCCCAGCATTTT.

This chain links TRBV4-3 with TRBJ2-5, with 10 bases aligning to TRBD2. V shed 4 bases and J 1 base; nucleotides not matched to a gene: 12. The CDR3 has 18 residues. Germline V gene sequence: CDR1 LGHNA, CDR2 YSLEER. The CDR3 protein is CASSRGVAGGIPQETQYF. The CDR3 DNA reads TGCGCCAGCAGCCGCGGGGTAGCGGGGGGTATCCCCCAAGAGACCCAGTACTTC.

V and J are TRBV28 and TRBJ1-2; D is perhaps TRBD1 (6 bases). Germline lookup yields CDR1 MDHEN and CDR2 SYDVKM. The CDR3 has 21 amino acids. With 3 bases removed from V and 0 bases from J, the gap between germline ends came to 29 bases. In DNA, the CDR3 is TGTGCCAGCAGTTTTATAGGGGGGACGACATTTAAAGCTGAGGCTAACTATGGCTACACCTTC. Translation gives CASSFIGGTTFKAEANYGYTF.

The sample holds one count of this clone. The chain carries TRBV9 and TRBJ1-6, with TRBD1 identical over 9 bases. Trimming cost V 3 bases and J 9 bases; bases outside gene matches: 4. Per the germline V gene, CDR1 is SGDLS and CDR2 is YYNGEE. The CDR3 runs 14 residues. Here the CDR3 reads CASSAGTGSSPLHF. The CDR3 DNA reads TGTGCCAGCAGCGCCGGGACAGGGAGTTCACCCCTCCACTTT.

This chain links TRBV24-1 with TRBJ2-5; TRBD1 agrees at 7 bases. Germline V gene sequence: CDR1 KGHDR, CDR2 SFDVKD. Losses at the gene ends were 3 bases for V and 0 bases for J; bases not matched to a gene: 3. The CDR3 covers 15 residues. CDR3 region: CATSDPGQYQETQYF. The CDR3 region has the DNA TGTGCCACCAGTGATCCGGGACAGTACCAAGAGACCCAGTACTTC.

This clone was seen just once. This chain uses TRBV6-4 with TRBJ2-1; TRBD1 aligns across 9 bases. Germline CDR1 MRHNA, CDR2 SNTAGT. The CDR3 sequence is 15 residues long. Trimming took 4 bases from V and 0 from J; bases not matched to a gene: 1. DNA of the CDR3: TGTGCCAGCAGTGCGACAGGGGGCTCCTACAATGAGCAGTTCTTC. Encoded protein: CASSATGGSYNEQFF.

This sequence joins TRBV6-5 and TRBJ1-2; the D gene is possibly TRBD1 (5 bases). The CDR3 covers 15 residues. CDR1 is MNHEY, CDR2 SVGAGI, per germline. V dropped 6 bases and J dropped 3 bases, with 17 bases sitting between them. The CDR3 here is CASRRGRVGYYGYTF. The CDR3 DNA follows: TGTGCCAGCAGGAGGGGCAGGGTGGGTTACTATGGCTACACCTTC.

The rearrangement uses TRBV4-3 and TRBJ2-5; TRBD1 is a possible D gene (7 bases). The CDR3 runs 16 residues. Germline CDR1 LGHNA, CDR2 YSLEER. The V gene lost 0 bases and the J gene lost 6 bases, with 17 bases spanning the gap. CDR3 bases: TGCGCCAGCAGCCAAGACGCGGGACAGTCATGGAAGACCCAGTACTTC. Its protein product is CASSQDAGQSWKTQYF.

The count of this clone is one. The gene calls are TRBV6-2 or TRBV6-3 and TRBJ1-5; 9 nucleotides line up with TRBD1. Per the germline V gene, CDR1 is MNHEY and CDR2 is SVGEGT. V dropped 6 bases and J dropped 7; count of bases not matched to a gene: 4. This CDR3 contains 13 residues. CDR3 nucleotide sequence: TGTGCCAGCAGCCAGGACAGGGGCCAGCCCCAGCATTTT. As protein: CASSQDRGQPQHF.

This chain connects TRBV9 to TRBJ1-2, with 9 nucleotides matching TRBD1. J was trimmed by 6 bases and V by 6 bases; bases with no gene match: 9. Germline loops: CDR1 SGDLS, CDR2 YYNGEE. This CDR3 has 14 residues. The CDR3 bases are TGTGCCAGCACCGCCCCGGACAGGGGAAATGGCTACACCTTC. The encoded protein is CASTAPDRGNGYTF.

The gene calls are TRBV5-5 and TRBJ1-5; D may be TRBD1 (5 bases). The CDR3 is made up of 17 amino acids. Germline V CDR1 and CDR2: SGHKS, YYEKEE (reference sequence). V lost 1 base and J lost 2, with 16 bases in between. The CDR3: CASSLRGFDTGNQPQHF. The CDR3 DNA is TGTGCCAGCAGCTTGAGGGGCTTCGACACGGGCAATCAGCCCCAGCATTTT.

This chain joins TRBV5-6 and TRBJ2-7; D gene uncertain. V was shortened by 2 bases and J by 6 bases, with 9 bases between the two germline ends. Looked up from germline, CDR1 is SGHDT and CDR2 is YYEEEE. The CDR3 extends over 12 amino acids. CDR3 DNA: TGTGCCAGCAGCTTTCTGCGCGCCGAGCAGTACTTC. The encoded protein is CASSFLRAEQYF.

J is TRBJ2-3 and V is TRBV2, with D maybe TRBD1 (6 bases). Per germline, CDR1 SNHLY and CDR2 FYNNEI. The CDR3 has 15 amino acids. Trimming removed 3 bases from V and 2 bases from J, with 12 bases in between. The chain's CDR3 is CASSDMGANTDTQYF. The CDR3 nucleotides read TGTGCCAGCAGTGATATGGGGGCCAACACAGATACGCAGTATTTT.

V is TRBV11-3 and J is TRBJ2-1; D remains unclear. The germline V gene has CDR1 SGHNT and CDR2 YENEEA. Between the trimmed V and J ends, which lost 3 bases and 0 bases, there was a span of 6 bases. CDR3 length: 14 residues. In nucleotides, the CDR3 is TGTGCCAGCAGCTTTCCAAGCTCCTACAATGAGCAGTTCTTC. It translates to CASSFPSSYNEQFF.

This chain uses TRBV28 with TRBJ2-7; D remains ambiguous. The V and J ends lost 4 bases and 0 bases respectively, with 10 bases between them. Germline V lookup: CDR1 MDHEN, CDR2 SYDVKM. CDR3 length: 14 amino acids. The CDR3 loop reads CASSSTLSSYEQYF. In nucleotides, the CDR3 is TGTGCCAGCAGTTCGACGCTAAGCTCCTACGAGCAGTACTTC.

This chain connects TRBV6-1 to TRBJ2-7, with 12 nucleotides matching TRBD2. CDR1 and CDR2 (germline): MNHNS, SASEGT. V shed 4 bases and J 0 bases; nucleotides not matched to a gene: 4. The length of the CDR3 is 16 residues. The CDR3 spells CASSVRTSGVSYEQYF. CDR3 bases: TGTGCCAGCAGTGTCCGGACTAGCGGGGTCTCCTACGAGCAGTACTTC.

This clone is judged medium-sized (0.01 to 0.1%). The CDR3 sequence: CASSLGQGEGQPQHF. CDR3 nucleotides: TGTGCCAGCAGCTTAGGCCAGGGAGAAGGTCAGCCCCAGCATTTT. V gene TRBV7-9 combines with J gene TRBJ1-5; maybe TRBD1 (5 bases). Germline CDR1 reads SEHNR; CDR2 reads FQNEAQ (reference sequence). V was trimmed by 1 base and J by 6 bases, leaving 13 bases between them. The CDR3 totals 15 residues.

V gene TRBV19 combines with J gene TRBJ2-7, with 12 positions matching TRBD2. In germline, CDR1 is LNHDA, CDR2 SQIVND (reference sequence). The CDR3 is made up of 18 amino acids. With V trimmed by 6 bases and J by 6 bases, 18 bases remained unmatched. The CDR3 sequence is CASSELRPLAGGPPEQYF. In nucleotides, the CDR3 is TGTGCCAGTAGCGAACTTCGACCCCTAGCGGGAGGGCCCCCCGAGCAGTACTTC.

J is TRBJ2-3 and V is TRBV18; perhaps TRBD2 as D (7 bases). The CDR3 extends over 15 amino acids. CDR1 KGHSH and CDR2 LQKENI come from the germline V gene. V was clipped by 2 bases and J by 4 bases, with 13 bases between them. The CDR3 here is CASSPGGGSADTQYF. In DNA form, the CDR3 reads TGTGCCAGCTCACCAGGGGGCGGGAGTGCAGATACGCAGTATTTT.

This chain connects TRBV24-1 to TRBJ2-1; 8 positions agree with TRBD2. Germline assignment: CDR1 KGHDR and CDR2 SFDVKD. This CDR3 region has 13 residues. Trimming took 6 bases from V and 8 from J; bases not matched to a gene: 5. Here the CDR3 reads CATSRAGVDEQFF. As DNA, the CDR3 is TGTGCCACCAGTCGAGCGGGAGTGGATGAGCAGTTCTTC.

The J gene is TRBJ2-1, the V gene TRBV3-1 (or the pseudogene TRBV3-2); TRBD2 aligns across 9 bases. The CDR3 is 17 amino acids. Germline V gene sequence: CDR1 LGHDT, CDR2 YNNKEL (reference sequence). With V trimmed by 4 bases and J by 5 bases, 12 bases remained unmatched. The CDR3 DNA is TGTGCCAGCAGCCCCAGATTGGGCGGGGGGGCCAACAATGAGCAGTTCTTC. Amino acid sequence: CASSPRLGGGANNEQFF.

This chain connects TRBV6-5 to TRBJ1-1; D call uncertain. The CDR3 spans 13 residues. CDR1 MNHEY and CDR2 SVGAGI come from the germline V gene. Trimming shortened V by 4 bases and J by 2 bases, and 8 bases separated the two germline ends. CDR3 sequence: CASSFTRNTEAFF. The CDR3 coding sequence is TGTGCCAGCAGTTTTACACGTAACACTGAAGCTTTCTTT.